This TCR beta chain derives from a study of cytomegalovirus exposure and HLA in healthy donors. This CDR3 has 14 residues. Between the trimmed V and J ends, which lost 6 bases and 8 bases, there was a span of 19 bases. The germline gives CDR1 MNHNY, CDR2 SVGAGI (reference sequence). All the people who gave samples were healthy bone marrow donors. PCR employed 60 Vbeta and 13 Jbeta primers. The method was immunoSEQ multiplex PCR; TCRdb's version includes in-frame clones alone and lacks a portion of them. This table holds over 100,000 clones, more than 65% found once. The sequencing input was PBMCs. V is TRBV6-6 and J is TRBJ1-2; D might be TRBD1 (6 bases). This sequence originates from a woman between 25 and 40 years old in good health and CMV-seronegative. The CDR3 DNA sequence: TGTGCCAGCAGCTCCCACGGACAGAGCAGCGGCTACACCTTC. This sequence encodes CASSSHGQSSGYTF.